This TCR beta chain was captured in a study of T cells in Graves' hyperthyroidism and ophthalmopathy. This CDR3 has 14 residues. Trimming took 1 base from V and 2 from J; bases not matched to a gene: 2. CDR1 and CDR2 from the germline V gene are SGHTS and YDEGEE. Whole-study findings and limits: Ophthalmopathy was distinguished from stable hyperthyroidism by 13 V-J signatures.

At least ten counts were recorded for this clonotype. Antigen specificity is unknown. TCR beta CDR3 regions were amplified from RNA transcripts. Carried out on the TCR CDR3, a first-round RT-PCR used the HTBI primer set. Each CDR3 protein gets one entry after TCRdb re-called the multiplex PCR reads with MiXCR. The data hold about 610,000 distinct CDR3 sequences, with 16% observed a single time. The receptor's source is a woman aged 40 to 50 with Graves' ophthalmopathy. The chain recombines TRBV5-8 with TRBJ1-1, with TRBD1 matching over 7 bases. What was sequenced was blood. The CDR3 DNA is TGTGCCAGCAGCTTGTGGGACAGCAACACTGAAGCTTTCTTT. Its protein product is CASSLWDSNTEAFF.